This section outlines one T cell receptor (beta chain) sequence together with its context. Its antigen remains unidentified. These data originate in a study of OX40 agonist ivuxolimab in advanced cancers. Germline V gene lookup returns CDR1 SGHVS and CDR2 FQNEAQ. The CDR3 contains 14 residues. Trimming removed 2 bases from V and 5 bases from J; junction bases left unmatched: 5. Study-wide results and caveats: Clonal expansion was among the lowest in partial responders at 0.1-3.0 mg/kg, especially CD8+.

Using immunoSEQ multiplex PCR, the repertoire was profiled, and TCRdb retains in-frame clones only, with some absent. The sample has some 65,000 clones, 89% seen once; the top ten hold more than 10%. The sequence was obtained from an adult with an advanced solid tumor such as melanoma, head and neck, liver or kidney cancer. The V gene is TRBV7-8, the J gene TRBJ2-5; 7 positions agree with TRBD2. Sequencing used CD4+ or CD8+ T cells sorted from blood, obtained in a trial of the OX40 agonist ivuxolimab. This CDR3 reads CASSLFAGVETQYF. The CDR3 bases are TGTGCCAGCAGCTTATTCGCGGGAGTGGAGACCCAGTACTTC.